These T cell receptor beta chains were read from a single sample in a study of control samples from healthy donors and cancer patients. Measured with immunoSEQ multiplex PCR; TCRdb has only the in-frame clones, and not every one. The repertoire holds approximately 120,000 clones, with 90% as singletons. Input material: blood. These receptors were obtained from a human donor in good health. The donor label of this sample is uncertain. Both conserved end residues are part of each CDR3. Fields, in order: clone size, V gene, J gene, D gene, CDR3 DNA, CDR3 protein. D genes are given only for firm matches. Size tells how often a clone was seen (once, few, many) or the class of an expanded clone, and some rows leave it out.

clone size: NA
V gene: TRBV12-1
J gene: TRBJ1-1
D gene: NA
CDR3 DNA: TGTGCCAGCAGCTCGGAGGGGGACAGGGGGGCCACTGAAGCTTTCTTT
CDR3 protein: CASSSEGDRGATEAFF

clone size: NA
V gene: TRBV19
J gene: TRBJ1-5
D gene: NA
CDR3 DNA: TGTGCCAGTAGTATAGGCCCCGGTGTGCCCCAGCATTTT
CDR3 protein: CASSIGPGVPQHF

clone size: NA
V gene: TRBV13
J gene: TRBJ2-3
D gene: NA
CDR3 DNA: TGTGCCAGCAGCCTAGGGGCCCGCACAGATACGCAGTATTTT
CDR3 protein: CASSLGARTDTQYF

clone size: few
V gene: TRBV5-1
J gene: TRBJ2-2
D gene: NA
CDR3 DNA: TGCGCCAGCAGCTTGTTGGCACCAAGTACCGGGGAGCTGTTTTTT
CDR3 protein: CASSLLAPSTGELFF

clone size: NA
V gene: TRBV6-5
J gene: TRBJ1-2
D gene: TRBD1
CDR3 DNA: TGTGCCAGCAGTTACGCCGGGACAGGCGTCCATGGCTACACCTTC
CDR3 protein: CASSYAGTGVHGYTF

clone size: NA
V gene: TRBV5-1
J gene: TRBJ1-6
D gene: TRBD1
CDR3 DNA: TGCGCCAGCAAGACAGGGGGTGTGTATAATTCACCCCTCCACTTT
CDR3 protein: CASKTGGVYNSPLHF

clone size: NA
V gene: TRBV27
J gene: TRBJ2-1
D gene: NA
CDR3 DNA: TGTGCCAGCAGTCCCCATCAACAGGGCCCAGACTACAATGAGCAGTTCTTC
CDR3 protein: CASSPHQQGPDYNEQFF

clone size: NA
V gene: TRBV24-1
J gene: TRBJ1-2
D gene: NA
CDR3 DNA: TGTGCCACCAGTGACCGCGGGGGACGCTATGGCTACACCTTC
CDR3 protein: CATSDRGGRYGYTF

clone size: NA
V gene: TRBV9
J gene: TRBJ2-3
D gene: NA
CDR3 DNA: TGTGCCAGCAGCGTAGTTTGGGTCGGGGATACGCAGTATTTT
CDR3 protein: CASSVVWVGDTQYF

clone size: NA
V gene: TRBV29-1
J gene: TRBJ2-5
D gene: NA
CDR3 DNA: TGCAGCGTTGAAGATACCCAGGGTAGGCAAGAGACCCAGTACTTC
CDR3 protein: CSVEDTQGRQETQYF

clone size: NA
V gene: TRBV2
J gene: TRBJ1-5
D gene: TRBD1
CDR3 DNA: TGTGCCAGCACTCCGGGACAGGGAAAACAGCCCCAGCATTTT
CDR3 protein: CASTPGQGKQPQHF

clone size: NA
V gene: TRBV24-1
J gene: TRBJ2-5
D gene: NA
CDR3 DNA: TGTGCCACCAGTGATTTTCCTAAGACAAGCCAAGAGACCCAGTACTTC
CDR3 protein: CATSDFPKTSQETQYF

clone size: NA
V gene: TRBV6-2/TRBV6-3
J gene: TRBJ1-2
D gene: NA
CDR3 DNA: TGTGCCAGCAGTTACGATCCAGGGCGGGGATCTATCTACACCTTC
CDR3 protein: CASSYDPGRGSIYTF

clone size: NA
V gene: TRBV24-1
J gene: TRBJ2-1
D gene: NA
CDR3 DNA: TGTGCCACCAGTGAAACCGGGCCCCAAGCTCACAATGAGCAGTTCTTC
CDR3 protein: CATSETGPQAHNEQFF

clone size: NA
V gene: TRBV19
J gene: TRBJ2-3
D gene: NA
CDR3 DNA: TGTGCCAGTAGTATAGATAAGGGGGGGAAAACAGATACGCAGTATTTT
CDR3 protein: CASSIDKGGKTDTQYF

clone size: NA
V gene: TRBV5-5
J gene: TRBJ2-7
D gene: NA
CDR3 DNA: TGTGCCAGCAGCTTGAATAGTTTTGGGGAGCAGTACTTC
CDR3 protein: CASSLNSFGEQYF

clone size: once
V gene: TRBV5-6
J gene: TRBJ1-1
D gene: TRBD1
CDR3 DNA: TGTGCCAGCAGCCGGGGACAGCGAAGGGGGGAAGCTTTCTTT
CDR3 protein: CASSRGQRRGEAFF

clone size: NA
V gene: TRBV28
J gene: TRBJ1-2
D gene: NA
CDR3 DNA: TGTGCCAGCAGTTTATCCCTCCAGCAAGGGACGGGCTACACCTTC
CDR3 protein: CASSLSLQQGTGYTF

clone size: NA
V gene: TRBV5-4
J gene: TRBJ1-1
D gene: TRBD1
CDR3 DNA: TGTGCCAGCAGCTTTGGGCCAGGGGGTGCGAACACTGAAGCTTTCTTT
CDR3 protein: CASSFGPGGANTEAFF

clone size: NA
V gene: TRBV11-2
J gene: TRBJ1-1
D gene: NA
CDR3 DNA: TGTGCCAGCAGCTTAGAATACGAAGCTTTCTTT
CDR3 protein: CASSLEYEAFF

clone size: NA
V gene: TRBV19
J gene: TRBJ2-2
D gene: TRBD1
CDR3 DNA: TGTGCCAGTATGGGGTGGATGGACAGGGACCCGACCGGGGAGCTGTTTTTT
CDR3 protein: CASMGWMDRDPTGELFF

clone size: NA
V gene: TRBV5-4
J gene: TRBJ2-1
D gene: TRBD1
CDR3 DNA: TGTGCCAGCAGCCCAGAACAGGGGAAGGGCAATGAGCAGTTCTTC
CDR3 protein: CASSPEQGKGNEQFF

clone size: NA
V gene: TRBV7-8
J gene: TRBJ1-5
D gene: NA
CDR3 DNA: TGTGCCAGCAGCTTTCAGACACGAGTCGATGGGACTAATCAGCCCCAGCATTTT
CDR3 protein: CASSFQTRVDGTNQPQHF

clone size: NA
V gene: TRBV3-1/TRBV3-2
J gene: TRBJ1-1
D gene: NA
CDR3 DNA: TGTGCCAGCAGCCAAGATTATGGGACACTTAGGGAAGCTTTCTTT
CDR3 protein: CASSQDYGTLREAFF

clone size: NA
V gene: TRBV5-4
J gene: TRBJ1-4
D gene: NA
CDR3 DNA: TGTGCCAGCAGCCTGAAATTGGGATCAACTAATGAAAAACTGTTTTTT
CDR3 protein: CASSLKLGSTNEKLFF

clone size: NA
V gene: TRBV6-6
J gene: TRBJ2-3
D gene: NA
CDR3 DNA: TGTGCCAGCAGCAACCCTAGCGAGGCAAGCACAGATACGCAGTATTTT
CDR3 protein: CASSNPSEASTDTQYF

clone size: NA
V gene: TRBV25-1
J gene: TRBJ1-1
D gene: NA
CDR3 DNA: TGTGCCAGCAGTGAATATTTGGCAACCACTGAAGCTTTCTTT
CDR3 protein: CASSEYLATTEAFF

clone size: NA
V gene: TRBV19
J gene: TRBJ1-2
D gene: TRBD1
CDR3 DNA: TGTGCCAGTAGTCCCAGGGGGGCTCTCTCCTTGTATGGCTACACCTTC
CDR3 protein: CASSPRGALSLYGYTF

clone size: NA
V gene: TRBV30
J gene: TRBJ2-6
D gene: NA
CDR3 DNA: TGTGCCTGGAGCTCCCACTCTGGGGCCAACGTCCTGACTTTC
CDR3 protein: CAWSSHSGANVLTF

clone size: NA
V gene: TRBV6-1
J gene: TRBJ2-7
D gene: NA
CDR3 DNA: TGTGCCAGCAGTGAAGCGCGTAAATACGAGCAGTACTTC
CDR3 protein: CASSEARKYEQYF

clone size: NA
V gene: TRBV14
J gene: TRBJ1-1
D gene: TRBD1
CDR3 DNA: TGTGCCAGCAGACAAACAGGGGTTGCTGAAGCTTTCTTT
CDR3 protein: CASRQTGVAEAFF

clone size: NA
V gene: TRBV30
J gene: TRBJ2-7
D gene: NA
CDR3 DNA: TGTGCCTGGAGTTCCCTGGGGGGGGCAATAGACGAGCAGTACTTC
CDR3 protein: CAWSSLGGAIDEQYF

clone size: once
V gene: TRBV9
J gene: TRBJ2-5
D gene: TRBD2
CDR3 DNA: TGTGCCAGCAGCCGGACTAGCGGATTCGGAGAGACCCAGTACTTC
CDR3 protein: CASSRTSGFGETQYF

clone size: NA
V gene: TRBV28
J gene: TRBJ1-2
D gene: TRBD1
CDR3 DNA: TGTGCCAGCAGCTCGACAGGGGATGGCTACACCTTC
CDR3 protein: CASSSTGDGYTF

clone size: NA
V gene: TRBV5-1
J gene: TRBJ2-3
D gene: NA
CDR3 DNA: TGCGCCAGCAGCTTAGGGGTTGTAAGCACAGATACGCAGTATTTT
CDR3 protein: CASSLGVVSTDTQYF

clone size: NA
V gene: TRBV27
J gene: TRBJ1-4
D gene: TRBD1
CDR3 DNA: TGTGCCAGCAGACCGATGGACAGGGACAAAAAACTGTTTTTT
CDR3 protein: CASRPMDRDKKLFF

clone size: NA
V gene: TRBV19
J gene: TRBJ1-4
D gene: NA
CDR3 DNA: TGTGCCAGTAGTTCCGGGACAAACGATGAAAAACTGTTTTTT
CDR3 protein: CASSSGTNDEKLFF

clone size: NA
V gene: TRBV4-1
J gene: TRBJ2-4
D gene: NA
CDR3 DNA: TGCGCCAGCAGCCGGATCCCCGGTTTGCAAAACATTCAGTACTTC
CDR3 protein: CASSRIPGLQNIQYF

clone size: few
V gene: TRBV28
J gene: TRBJ1-2
D gene: NA
CDR3 DNA: TGTGCCAGCAAACCCGGACAGTTTTATGGCTACACCTTC
CDR3 protein: CASKPGQFYGYTF

clone size: NA
V gene: TRBV4-2
J gene: TRBJ2-7
D gene: TRBD1
CDR3 DNA: TGTGCCAGCAGCCCCAACGGACAGGGCGAGCAGTACTTC
CDR3 protein: CASSPNGQGEQYF

clone size: NA
V gene: TRBV6-1
J gene: TRBJ1-3
D gene: TRBD1
CDR3 DNA: TGTGCCAGCAGTGAGCGACAGGGTAGACTCTCTGGAAACACCATATATTTT
CDR3 protein: CASSERQGRLSGNTIYF

clone size: NA
V gene: TRBV11-2
J gene: TRBJ1-2
D gene: TRBD1
CDR3 DNA: TGTGCCAGCAGCTTAAGCGGGACAGCAGCTAACTATGGCTACACCTTC
CDR3 protein: CASSLSGTAANYGYTF

clone size: NA
V gene: TRBV6-5
J gene: TRBJ1-6
D gene: NA
CDR3 DNA: TGTGCCAGCCGTCGGGCGGATTCACCCCTCCACTTT
CDR3 protein: CASRRADSPLHF

clone size: NA
V gene: TRBV2
J gene: TRBJ1-1
D gene: NA
CDR3 DNA: TGTGCCAGTATTCCAGGGAGCTGGGCCCAAGCTTTCTTT
CDR3 protein: CASIPGSWAQAFF

clone size: NA
V gene: TRBV28
J gene: TRBJ1-6
D gene: NA
CDR3 DNA: TGTGCCAGCAGTTTAGATACGGGGTCAATCGGGGCCCTCCACTTT
CDR3 protein: CASSLDTGSIGALHF